Included here is one T cell receptor beta chain sequence, with context. Profiled with immunoSEQ multiplex PCR; TCRdb holds only in-frame clones, not every one. The sample yields hundreds of thousands of clones, roughly 86% seen once. This entry comes from a study of Ad26.COV2.S vaccination and SARS-CoV-2 variants. Described treatment: some 19 received Ad26.COV2.S at low or high dose, single or two shots; 5 received placebo; per-sample allocation not given. Sample collection was performed on day 63 after the first vaccine or placebo injection. An Ad26 vector expressing Wuhan-strain SARS-CoV-2 spike served as the vaccine. The CDR3 consists of 12 residues. Trimming removed 3 bases from V and 11 bases from J, with 13 bases in between.

The J gene is TRBJ1-1, the V gene TRBV12-3 or TRBV12-4; no definite D call. The specimen comprised peripheral blood, sampled in a trial of Ad26.COV2.S vaccine versus placebo. The origin of this receptor is a person between 18 and 65 years old who received the Ad26.COV2.S COVID-19 vaccine or a placebo. CDR3 in DNA: TGTGCCAGCAGTTTTGTAATCTTGGAGGCTTTCTTT. Translated: CASSFVILEAFF.